Each of the 5 T cell receptor beta chains below was sequenced from the same sample in a study of T-cell memory formation after mild COVID-19. A single record per CDR3 protein comes from TCRdb applying MiXCR to the 5' RACE reads. The data contain roughly 240,000 distinct CDR3 sequences, roughly 15% of them seen just once; the ten biggest clones take up 2% to 2.5%. Sequenced material: PBMCs or a T cell subset sorted from them (not recorded which). These receptors all stem from an adult woman who had mild COVID-19 (a few samples of this study predate the infection). Cell type and time point are not known.

This clonotype has more than one count but fewer than ten. CDR3 region: CAITGGNEQFF. In DNA form, the CDR3 reads TGTGCCATCACGGGAGGCAATGAGCAGTTCTTC. The J gene is TRBJ2-1, the V gene TRBV10-3, with 7 bases lining up with TRBD2. CDR1 ENHRY and CDR2 SYGVKD come from the germline V gene. The V and J ends lost 7 bases and 6 bases, in that order; junction bases with no gene match: 0. The CDR3 covers 11 residues.

This clonotype was observed a handful of times. V usage is TRBV4-1 and J usage is TRBJ1-1, with D unresolved. CDR3 size: 14 residues. Trimming cost V 2 bases and J 3 bases, with 10 bases left between them. The germline V gene encodes CDR1 MGHRA and CDR2 YSYEKL. CDR3 nucleotide sequence: TGCGCCAGCAGCCAATTTAACAGAGACACTGAAGCTTTCTTT. Amino acids: CASSQFNRDTEAFF.

The J gene is TRBJ1-1, the V gene TRBV25-1; D gene ambiguous. This CDR3 has 13 amino acids. Germline lookup yields CDR1 MGHDK and CDR2 SYGVNS. V was cut by 4 bases and J by 4 bases, with 10 bases left in between. CDR3 DNA: TGTGCCAGCAGTGCCGAGGGATTCACTGAAGCTTTCTTT. This sequence encodes CASSAEGFTEAFF.

This clonotype has more than one count but fewer than ten. The rearrangement links TRBV10-3 to TRBJ2-7; D might be TRBD2 (5 bases). Looked up from germline, CDR1 is ENHRY and CDR2 is SYGVKD. The CDR3 has 14 amino acids. V lost 0 bases and J lost 5, with 11 bases in between. The CDR3 bases are TGTGCCATCAGTGAGTCGAACGGGGTGGACGAGCAGTACTTC. Translated: CAISESNGVDEQYF.

Only a few counts were recorded for this clonotype. J is TRBJ2-7 and V is TRBV18, with D perhaps matching TRBD1 or TRBD2 (5 bases each). V dropped 5 bases and J dropped 0 bases, with 8 bases sitting between them. Germline V CDR1 and CDR2: KGHSH, LQKENI. The CDR3 runs 13 residues. The CDR3 loop reads CASSKGTSYEQYF. The CDR3 bases are TGTGCCAGCTCAAAGGGGACCTCCTACGAGCAGTACTTC.